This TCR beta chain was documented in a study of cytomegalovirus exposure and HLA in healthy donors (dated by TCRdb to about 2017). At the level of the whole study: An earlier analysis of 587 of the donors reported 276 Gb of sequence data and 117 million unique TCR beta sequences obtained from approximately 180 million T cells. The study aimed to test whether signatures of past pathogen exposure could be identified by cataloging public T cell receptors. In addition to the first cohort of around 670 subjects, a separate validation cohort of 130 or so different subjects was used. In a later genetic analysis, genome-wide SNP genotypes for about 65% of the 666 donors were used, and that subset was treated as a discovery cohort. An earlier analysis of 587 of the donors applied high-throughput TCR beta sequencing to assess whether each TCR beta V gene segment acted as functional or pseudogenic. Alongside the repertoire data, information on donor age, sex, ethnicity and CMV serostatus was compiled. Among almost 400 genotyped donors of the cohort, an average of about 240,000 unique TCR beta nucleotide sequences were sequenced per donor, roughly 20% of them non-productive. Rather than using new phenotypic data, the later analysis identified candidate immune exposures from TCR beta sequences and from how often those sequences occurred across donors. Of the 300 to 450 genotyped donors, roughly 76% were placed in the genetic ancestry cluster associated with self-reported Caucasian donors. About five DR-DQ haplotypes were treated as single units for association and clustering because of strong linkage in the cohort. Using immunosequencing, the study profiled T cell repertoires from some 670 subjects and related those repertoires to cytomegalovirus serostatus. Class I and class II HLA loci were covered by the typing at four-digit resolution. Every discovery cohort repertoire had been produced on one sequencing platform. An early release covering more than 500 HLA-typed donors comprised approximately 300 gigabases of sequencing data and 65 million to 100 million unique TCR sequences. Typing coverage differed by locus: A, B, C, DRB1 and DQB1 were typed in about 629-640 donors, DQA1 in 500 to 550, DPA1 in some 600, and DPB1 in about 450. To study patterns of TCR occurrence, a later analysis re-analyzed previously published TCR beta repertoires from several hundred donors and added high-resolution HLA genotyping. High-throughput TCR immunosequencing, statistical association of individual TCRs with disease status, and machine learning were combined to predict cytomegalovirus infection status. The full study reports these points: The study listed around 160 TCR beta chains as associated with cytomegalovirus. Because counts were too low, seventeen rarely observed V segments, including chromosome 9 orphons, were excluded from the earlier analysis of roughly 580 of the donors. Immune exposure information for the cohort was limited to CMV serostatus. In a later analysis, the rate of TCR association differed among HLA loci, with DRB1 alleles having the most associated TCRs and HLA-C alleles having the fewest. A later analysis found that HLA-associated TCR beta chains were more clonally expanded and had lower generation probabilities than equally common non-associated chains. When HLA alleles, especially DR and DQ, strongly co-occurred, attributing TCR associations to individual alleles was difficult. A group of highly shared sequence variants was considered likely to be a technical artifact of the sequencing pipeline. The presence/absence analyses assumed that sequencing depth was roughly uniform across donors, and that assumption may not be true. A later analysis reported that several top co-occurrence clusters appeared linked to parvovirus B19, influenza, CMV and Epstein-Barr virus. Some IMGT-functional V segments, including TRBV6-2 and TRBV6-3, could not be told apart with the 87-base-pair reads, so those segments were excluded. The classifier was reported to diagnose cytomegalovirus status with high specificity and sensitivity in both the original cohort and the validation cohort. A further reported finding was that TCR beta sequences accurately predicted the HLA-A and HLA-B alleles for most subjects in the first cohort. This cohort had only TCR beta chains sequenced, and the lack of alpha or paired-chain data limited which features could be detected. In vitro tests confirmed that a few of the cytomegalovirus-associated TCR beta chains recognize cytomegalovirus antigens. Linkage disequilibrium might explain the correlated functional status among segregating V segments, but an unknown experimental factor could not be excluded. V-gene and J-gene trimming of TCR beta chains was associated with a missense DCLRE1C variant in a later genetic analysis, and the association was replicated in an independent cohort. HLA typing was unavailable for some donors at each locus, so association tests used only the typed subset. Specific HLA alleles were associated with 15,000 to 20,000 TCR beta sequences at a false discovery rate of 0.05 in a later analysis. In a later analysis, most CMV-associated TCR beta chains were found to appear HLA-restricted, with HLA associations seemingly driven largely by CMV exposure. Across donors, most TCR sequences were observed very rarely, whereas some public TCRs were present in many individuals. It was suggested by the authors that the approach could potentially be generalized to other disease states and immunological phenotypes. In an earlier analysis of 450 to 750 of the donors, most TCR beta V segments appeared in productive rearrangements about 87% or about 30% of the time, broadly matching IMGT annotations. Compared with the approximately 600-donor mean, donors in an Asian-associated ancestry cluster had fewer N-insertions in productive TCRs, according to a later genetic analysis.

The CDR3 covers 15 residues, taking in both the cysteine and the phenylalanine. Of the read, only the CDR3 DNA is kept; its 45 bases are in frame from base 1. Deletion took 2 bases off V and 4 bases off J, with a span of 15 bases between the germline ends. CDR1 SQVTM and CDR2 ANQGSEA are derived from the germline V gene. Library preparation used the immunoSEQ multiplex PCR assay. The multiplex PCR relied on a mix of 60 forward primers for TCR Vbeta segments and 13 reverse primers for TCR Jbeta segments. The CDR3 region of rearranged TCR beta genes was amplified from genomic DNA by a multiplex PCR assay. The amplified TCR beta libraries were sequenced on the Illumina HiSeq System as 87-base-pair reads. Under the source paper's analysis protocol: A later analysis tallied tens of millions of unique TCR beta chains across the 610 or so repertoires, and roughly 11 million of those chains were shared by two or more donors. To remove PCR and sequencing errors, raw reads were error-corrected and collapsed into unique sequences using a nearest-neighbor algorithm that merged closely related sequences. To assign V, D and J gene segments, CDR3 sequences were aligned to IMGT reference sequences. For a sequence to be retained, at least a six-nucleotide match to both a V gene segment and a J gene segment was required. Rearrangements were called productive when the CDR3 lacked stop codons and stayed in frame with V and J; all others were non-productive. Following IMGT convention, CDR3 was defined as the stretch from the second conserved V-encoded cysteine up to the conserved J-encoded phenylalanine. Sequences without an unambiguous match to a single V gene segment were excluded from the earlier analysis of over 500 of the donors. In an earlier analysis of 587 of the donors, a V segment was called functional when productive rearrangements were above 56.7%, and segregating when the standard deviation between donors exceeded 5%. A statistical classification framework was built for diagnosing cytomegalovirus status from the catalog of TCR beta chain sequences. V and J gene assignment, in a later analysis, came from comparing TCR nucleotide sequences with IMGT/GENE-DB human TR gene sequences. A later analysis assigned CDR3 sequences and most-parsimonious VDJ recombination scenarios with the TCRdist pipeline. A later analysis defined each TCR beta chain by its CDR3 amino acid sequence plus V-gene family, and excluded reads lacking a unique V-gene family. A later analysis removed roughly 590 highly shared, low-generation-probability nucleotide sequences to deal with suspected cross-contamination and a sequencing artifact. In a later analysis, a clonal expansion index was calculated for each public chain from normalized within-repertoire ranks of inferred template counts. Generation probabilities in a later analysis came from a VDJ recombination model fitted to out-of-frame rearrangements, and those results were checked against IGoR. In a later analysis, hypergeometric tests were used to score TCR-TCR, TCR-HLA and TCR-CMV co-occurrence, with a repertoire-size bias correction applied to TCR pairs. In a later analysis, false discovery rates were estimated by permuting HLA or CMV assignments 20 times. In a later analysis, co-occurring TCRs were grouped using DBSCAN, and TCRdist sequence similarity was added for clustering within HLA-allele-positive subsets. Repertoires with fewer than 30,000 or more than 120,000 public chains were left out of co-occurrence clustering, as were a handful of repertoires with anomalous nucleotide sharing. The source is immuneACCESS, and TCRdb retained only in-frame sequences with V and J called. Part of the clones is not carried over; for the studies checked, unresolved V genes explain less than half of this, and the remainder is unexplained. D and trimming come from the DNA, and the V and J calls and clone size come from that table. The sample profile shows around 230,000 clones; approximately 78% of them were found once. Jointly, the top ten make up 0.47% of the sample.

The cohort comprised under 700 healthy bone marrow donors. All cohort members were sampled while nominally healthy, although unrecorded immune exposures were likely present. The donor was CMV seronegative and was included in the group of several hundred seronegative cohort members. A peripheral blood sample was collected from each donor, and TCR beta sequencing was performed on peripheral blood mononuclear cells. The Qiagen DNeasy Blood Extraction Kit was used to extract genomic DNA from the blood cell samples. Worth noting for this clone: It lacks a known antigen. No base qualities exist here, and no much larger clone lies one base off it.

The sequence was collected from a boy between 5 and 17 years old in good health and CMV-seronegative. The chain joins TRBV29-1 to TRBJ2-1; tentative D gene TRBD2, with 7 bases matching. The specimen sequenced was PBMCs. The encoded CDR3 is CSVERRGRDYNEQFF. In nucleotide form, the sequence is TGCAGCGTTGAAAGGAGGGGGAGGGATTACAATGAGCAGTTCTTC.